Presented here are 3 T cell receptor beta chains from one specimen sequenced in a study of T cell repertoires in cytomegalovirus infection. TCRdb used MiXCR to reprocess the reads, holding one entry per CDR3 protein. The sample has a few hundred thousand distinct CDR3 sequences; approximately 15% are singletons. Specimen: CD8+ T cells from PBMCs. The receptors come from a human donor in good health (CMV status not recorded). Some clones in this sample may be carry-over from other donors' samples.

This clonotype was seen a few times. The chain uses TRBV11-2 and TRBJ2-1, with D hard to call. Germline assignment: CDR1 SGHAT and CDR2 FQNNGV. V lost 0 bases to trimming and J lost 3 bases, with 9 bases between them. There are 15 residues in the CDR3. The CDR3 is CASSLEFPSYNEQFF. CDR3 DNA: TGTGCCAGCAGCTTAGAATTTCCCAGCTACAATGAGCAGTTCTTC.

This clonotype was picked up many times. CDR3 sequence: CASSSSRETSGYQETQYF. DNA of the CDR3: TGTGCCAGCAGCTCCTCCCGGGAGACTAGTGGATACCAAGAGACCCAGTACTTC. V and J are TRBV7-2 and TRBJ2-5; TRBD2 might be the D (6 bases). Trimming removed 4 bases at V and 0 bases at J, with 21 bases between. Germline V CDR1 and CDR2: SGHTA, FQGNSA. The CDR3 length is 18 residues.

This clonotype was recorded many times. The chain has TRBV7-9 and TRBJ1-4; 8 bases are a match to TRBD1. The CDR3 has 14 residues. In germline, CDR1 is SEHNR, CDR2 FQNEAQ (reference sequence). The trim removed 5 bases at V and 8 bases at J, leaving 7 bases unmatched. The CDR3 DNA reads as TGTGCCAGCAGCCCGCCCGGGACAGGAGAAAAACTGTTTTTT. This encodes CASSPPGTGEKLFF.